The rows below give T cell receptor beta chains drawn from one sample of a study of T cell changes during pregnancy in multiple sclerosis. Sequencing used immunoSEQ multiplex PCR; TCRdb keeps in-frame clones, though not all of them. The table records 50,000 to 60,000 clones, approximately 91% of them present only once. The source material was CD4+ T cells from peripheral blood mononuclear cells, sampled in the first trimester of pregnancy. These receptors were collected from a female donor with multiple sclerosis, enrolled in a pregnancy study. Each CDR3 is given with its conserved first and last residue. Each record gives: J gene, V gene, D gene, clone size, CDR3 DNA, CDR3 protein. The D gene is left open where the match is weak. The size of a clone is reported for some rows only, either as once, few or many, or as a class for expanded clones.

J gene: TRBJ2-1
V gene: TRBV7-9
D gene: .
clone size: .
CDR3 DNA: TGTGCCAGTAATGAGGGGGGGGATGAGCAGTTCTTC
CDR3 protein: CASNEGGDEQFF

J gene: TRBJ1-5
V gene: TRBV19
D gene: TRBD1
clone size: .
CDR3 DNA: TGTGCCAGTACCAAGACTACAGGGGGCTATCAGCCCCAGCATTTT
CDR3 protein: CASTKTTGGYQPQHF

J gene: TRBJ2-2
V gene: TRBV7-2
D gene: TRBD1
clone size: .
CDR3 DNA: TGTGCCAGCAGCTTAGTGACAGGGGGCAACGGGGAGCTGTTTTTT
CDR3 protein: CASSLVTGGNGELFF

J gene: TRBJ2-5
V gene: TRBV6-5
D gene: .
clone size: once
CDR3 DNA: TGTGCCAGCAGTTACTCGACGGGATTGCAAGAGACCCAGTACTTC
CDR3 protein: CASSYSTGLQETQYF

J gene: TRBJ2-7
V gene: TRBV30
D gene: .
clone size: .
CDR3 DNA: TGTGCCTGGACCGGGGGGCCCTACGAGCAGTACTTC
CDR3 protein: CAWTGGPYEQYF

J gene: TRBJ2-1
V gene: TRBV19
D gene: .
clone size: .
CDR3 DNA: TGTGCCAGTAGTATCAGGACAAGCTCCTACAATGAGCAGTTCTTC
CDR3 protein: CASSIRTSSYNEQFF

J gene: TRBJ1-4
V gene: TRBV9
D gene: .
clone size: .
CDR3 DNA: TGTGCCAGCAGCGTAGCTGTAGCAGCGTCTAATGAAAAACTGTTTTTT
CDR3 protein: CASSVAVAASNEKLFF

J gene: TRBJ1-1
V gene: TRBV30
D gene: .
clone size: .
CDR3 DNA: TGTGCCTGGAGCCTAGGGCGGGGGGCAGGCACTGAAGCTTTCTTT
CDR3 protein: CAWSLGRGAGTEAFF

J gene: TRBJ2-2
V gene: TRBV7-3
D gene: .
clone size: .
CDR3 DNA: TGTGCCAGCAGCTTCTCGCGGGGGCGGGCCGGGGAGCTGTTTTTT
CDR3 protein: CASSFSRGRAGELFF

J gene: TRBJ2-1
V gene: TRBV28
D gene: .
clone size: .
CDR3 DNA: TGTGCCAGCAGTTTGCGGGCCCTAAAATACAATGAGCAGTTCTTC
CDR3 protein: CASSLRALKYNEQFF

J gene: TRBJ2-7
V gene: TRBV7-9
D gene: .
clone size: .
CDR3 DNA: TGTGCCAGCCCCCCGGGCGGGTCTCCGACCCACGAGCAGTACTTC
CDR3 protein: CASPPGGSPTHEQYF

J gene: TRBJ2-3
V gene: TRBV7-9
D gene: .
clone size: .
CDR3 DNA: TGTGCCAGCAGCTTAGCGCAGGGAGATACGCAGTATTTT
CDR3 protein: CASSLAQGDTQYF

J gene: TRBJ2-3
V gene: TRBV6-1
D gene: TRBD2
clone size: .
CDR3 DNA: TGTGCCAGCGGAATAGCGGGAGGCACAGATACGCAGTATTTT
CDR3 protein: CASGIAGGTDTQYF

J gene: TRBJ1-6
V gene: TRBV11-2
D gene: TRBD1
clone size: .
CDR3 DNA: TGTGCCAGCAGCTCCGAAGGACAGGGTTATTCACCCCTCCACTTT
CDR3 protein: CASSSEGQGYSPLHF

J gene: TRBJ2-7
V gene: TRBV5-6
D gene: .
clone size: once
CDR3 DNA: TGTGCCAGCAGCTTGGGACAGGCTTTAGAGCAGTACTTC
CDR3 protein: CASSLGQALEQYF

J gene: TRBJ1-1
V gene: TRBV6-4
D gene: .
clone size: once
CDR3 DNA: TGTGCCAGCAGTGAGGGGGGGCCAGGGCTGGGCACTGAAGCTTTCTTT
CDR3 protein: CASSEGGPGLGTEAFF

J gene: TRBJ2-7
V gene: TRBV6-5
D gene: TRBD2
clone size: .
CDR3 DNA: TGTGCCAGTAAGCGGGGGACCAACTACGAGCAGTACTTC
CDR3 protein: CASKRGTNYEQYF

J gene: TRBJ2-5
V gene: TRBV12-2
D gene: .
clone size: .
CDR3 DNA: TGTGCAAGTCGCCAGGGACAGGGGGCGCCCACTTATAGTCCAGAGACCCAGTACTTC
CDR3 protein: CASRQGQGAPTYSPETQYF

J gene: TRBJ1-3
V gene: TRBV19
D gene: TRBD1
clone size: .
CDR3 DNA: TGTGCCAGTAGTATCGGACAGGCTAGAAACACCATATATTTT
CDR3 protein: CASSIGQARNTIYF

J gene: TRBJ1-3
V gene: TRBV9
D gene: TRBD1
clone size: once
CDR3 DNA: TGTGCCAGCAGCGACGGGACAGCGTCTGGAAACACCATATATTTT
CDR3 protein: CASSDGTASGNTIYF

J gene: TRBJ2-3
V gene: TRBV7-3
D gene: .
clone size: .
CDR3 DNA: TGTGCCAGCAGCTTAGAGCCTAGCACAGATACGCAGTATTTT
CDR3 protein: CASSLEPSTDTQYF

J gene: TRBJ1-3
V gene: TRBV6-6
D gene: .
clone size: few
CDR3 DNA: TGTGCCAGCAGTTCCGGGGGGATCTCTGGAAACACCATATATTTT
CDR3 protein: CASSSGGISGNTIYF

J gene: TRBJ1-4
V gene: TRBV30
D gene: TRBD1
clone size: .
CDR3 DNA: TGTGCCTGGAGACAGGGGGCGGCTAATGAAAAACTGTTTTTT
CDR3 protein: CAWRQGAANEKLFF

J gene: TRBJ2-7
V gene: TRBV5-1
D gene: TRBD1
clone size: .
CDR3 DNA: TGCGCCAGCAGCCGACCGGGACAGGGGGACGAGCAGTACTTC
CDR3 protein: CASSRPGQGDEQYF

J gene: TRBJ1-2
V gene: TRBV7-2
D gene: .
clone size: once
CDR3 DNA: TGTGCCAGCAGCTTAGGAGGCAGAACCTTCTATGGCTACACCTTC
CDR3 protein: CASSLGGRTFYGYTF

J gene: TRBJ1-6
V gene: TRBV18
D gene: .
clone size: few
CDR3 DNA: TGTGCCAGCTCACACGGGTTAATCTCTGTAAAAGATTCACCCCTCCACTTT
CDR3 protein: CASSHGLISVKDSPLHF

J gene: TRBJ2-5
V gene: TRBV15
D gene: .
clone size: .
CDR3 DNA: TGTGCCACCAGCAGAGGCCAGGGGCAAGAGACCCAGTACTTC
CDR3 protein: CATSRGQGQETQYF

J gene: TRBJ2-5
V gene: TRBV11-2
D gene: .
clone size: .
CDR3 DNA: TGTGCCAGCAGCCGGGGGGAGACCCAGTACTTC
CDR3 protein: CASSRGETQYF

J gene: TRBJ2-7
V gene: TRBV5-6
D gene: .
clone size: .
CDR3 DNA: TGTGCCAGCAGCTTGACAGGGAGATTGTTCTACGAGCAGTACTTC
CDR3 protein: CASSLTGRLFYEQYF

J gene: TRBJ2-4
V gene: TRBV13
D gene: TRBD2
clone size: once
CDR3 DNA: TGTGCCAGCAGCTCGGGACTAGCCGACATTCAGTACTTC
CDR3 protein: CASSSGLADIQYF

J gene: TRBJ1-2
V gene: TRBV18
D gene: .
clone size: .
CDR3 DNA: TGTGCCAGCTCGCTCCGTAAGGAGGCTTTCCTTAACTATGGCTACACCTTC
CDR3 protein: CASSLRKEAFLNYGYTF

J gene: TRBJ1-6
V gene: TRBV7-2
D gene: TRBD1
clone size: .
CDR3 DNA: TGTGCCAGCAGCTTCAGGGGACAGAAAAATTCACCCCTCCACTTT
CDR3 protein: CASSFRGQKNSPLHF

J gene: TRBJ1-1
V gene: TRBV7-3
D gene: TRBD1
clone size: once
CDR3 DNA: TGTGCCAGCAGCTTAACAGGGGGCCAGACTGAAGCTTTCTTT
CDR3 protein: CASSLTGGQTEAFF

J gene: TRBJ2-1
V gene: TRBV9
D gene: TRBD2
clone size: .
CDR3 DNA: TGTGCCAGCAGCATGGGACTAGCGGGGGGGCGATTTCTCTTC
CDR3 protein: CASSMGLAGGRFLF

J gene: TRBJ1-2
V gene: TRBV5-4
D gene: TRBD1
clone size: .
CDR3 DNA: TGTGCCAGCACCAACAGCCGGACAGGGTCTATCCCTAACTATGGCTACACCTTC
CDR3 protein: CASTNSRTGSIPNYGYTF

J gene: TRBJ2-7
V gene: TRBV2
D gene: TRBD2
clone size: .
CDR3 DNA: TGTGCCCGGGGACTAGCGGCAAGTTACGAGCAGTACTTC
CDR3 protein: CARGLAASYEQYF

J gene: TRBJ2-7
V gene: TRBV6-5
D gene: .
clone size: .
CDR3 DNA: TGTGCCAGCGGGGTCCAGCCGGACAGTGCCTACGAGCAGTACTTC
CDR3 protein: CASGVQPDSAYEQYF

J gene: TRBJ1-1
V gene: TRBV13
D gene: .
clone size: .
CDR3 DNA: TGTGCCAGCAGCGTATCCGCGGGTGGAGTCGGGAACACTGAAGCTTTCTTT
CDR3 protein: CASSVSAGGVGNTEAFF

J gene: TRBJ1-2
V gene: TRBV7-2
D gene: .
clone size: few
CDR3 DNA: TGTGCCAGCAGCTTAGATCACGGAGAACGTGGCTACACCTTC
CDR3 protein: CASSLDHGERGYTF

J gene: TRBJ1-1
V gene: TRBV7-9
D gene: .
clone size: few
CDR3 DNA: TGTGCCATGAGGGAGGACCCGAACACTGAAGCTTTCTTT
CDR3 protein: CAMREDPNTEAFF

J gene: TRBJ1-6
V gene: TRBV7-9
D gene: TRBD1
clone size: .
CDR3 DNA: TGTGCCAGCAGCTTAGCGCAGGGGGAATTCTATAATTCACCCCTCCACTTT
CDR3 protein: CASSLAQGEFYNSPLHF